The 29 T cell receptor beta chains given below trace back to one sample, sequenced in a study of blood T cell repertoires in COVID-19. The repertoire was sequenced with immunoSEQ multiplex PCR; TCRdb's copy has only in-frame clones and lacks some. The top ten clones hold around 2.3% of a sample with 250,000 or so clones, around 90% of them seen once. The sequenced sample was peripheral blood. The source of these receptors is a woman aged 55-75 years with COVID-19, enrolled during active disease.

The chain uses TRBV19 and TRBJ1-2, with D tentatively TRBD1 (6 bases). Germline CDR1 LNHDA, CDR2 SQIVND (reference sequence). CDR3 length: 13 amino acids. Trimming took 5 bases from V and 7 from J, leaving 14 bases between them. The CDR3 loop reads CASSSSVDSGYTF. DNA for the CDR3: TGTGCCAGTAGTTCTAGTGTGGACAGTGGCTACACCTTC.

This CDR3 is CASSVAGGSNQPQHF. The CDR3 DNA reads TGTGCCAGCAGCGTAGCAGGGGGTAGCAATCAGCCCCAGCATTTT. This chain links TRBV9 with TRBJ1-5; 7 nucleotides agree with TRBD1. Germline CDR1 SGDLS, CDR2 YYNGEE. The J segment lost 0 bases and the V segment lost 0 bases, leaving 0 bases of the junction unmatched. This CDR3 comprises 15 residues.

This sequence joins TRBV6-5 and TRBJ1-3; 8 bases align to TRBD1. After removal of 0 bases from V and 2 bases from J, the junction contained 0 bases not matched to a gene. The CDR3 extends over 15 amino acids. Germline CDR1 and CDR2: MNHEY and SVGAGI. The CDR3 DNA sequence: TGTGCCAGCAGTTACTCGGACAGGGCTGGAAACACCATATATTTT. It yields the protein CASSYSDRAGNTIYF.

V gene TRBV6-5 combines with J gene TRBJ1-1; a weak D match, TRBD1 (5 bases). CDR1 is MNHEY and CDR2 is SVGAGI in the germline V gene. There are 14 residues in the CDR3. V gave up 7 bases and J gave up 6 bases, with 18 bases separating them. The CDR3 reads CASKYDGRVAEAFF. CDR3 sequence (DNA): TGTGCCAGCAAATACGACGGCAGGGTGGCTGAAGCTTTCTTT.

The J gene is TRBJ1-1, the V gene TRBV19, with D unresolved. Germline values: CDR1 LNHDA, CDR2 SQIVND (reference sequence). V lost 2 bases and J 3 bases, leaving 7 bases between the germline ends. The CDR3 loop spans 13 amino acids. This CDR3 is CASSIQIDTEAFF. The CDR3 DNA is TGTGCCAGTAGTATACAGATTGACACTGAAGCTTTCTTT.

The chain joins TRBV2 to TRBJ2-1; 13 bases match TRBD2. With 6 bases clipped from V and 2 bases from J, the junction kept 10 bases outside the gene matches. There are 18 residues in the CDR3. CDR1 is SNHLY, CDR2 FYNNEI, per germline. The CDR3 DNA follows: TGTGCCAGCAGCCCCAGGACTAGCGGGGGACCCACCTACAATGAGCAGTTCTTC. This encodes CASSPRTSGGPTYNEQFF.

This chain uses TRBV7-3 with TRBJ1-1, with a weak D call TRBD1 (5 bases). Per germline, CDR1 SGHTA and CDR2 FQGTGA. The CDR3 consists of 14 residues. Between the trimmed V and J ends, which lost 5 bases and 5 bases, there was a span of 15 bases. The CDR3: CASSELEGVTEAFF. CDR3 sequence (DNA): TGTGCCAGCAGCGAACTGGAAGGGGTGACTGAAGCTTTCTTT. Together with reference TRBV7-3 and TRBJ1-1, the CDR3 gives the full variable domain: GAGVSQTPSNKVTEKGKYVELRCDPISGHTALYWYRQSLGQGPEFLIYFQGTGAADDSGLPNDRFFAVRPEGSVSTLKIQRTERGDSAVYLCASSELEGVTEAFFGQGTRLTVV.

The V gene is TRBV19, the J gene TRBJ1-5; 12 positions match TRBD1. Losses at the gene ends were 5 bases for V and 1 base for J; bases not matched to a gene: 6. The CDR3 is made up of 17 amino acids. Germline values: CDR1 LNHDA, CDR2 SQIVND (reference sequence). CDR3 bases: TGTGCCAGTAGTCCGGGACAGGGGGCCCTCAGCAATCAGCCCCAGCATTTT. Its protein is CASSPGQGALSNQPQHF.

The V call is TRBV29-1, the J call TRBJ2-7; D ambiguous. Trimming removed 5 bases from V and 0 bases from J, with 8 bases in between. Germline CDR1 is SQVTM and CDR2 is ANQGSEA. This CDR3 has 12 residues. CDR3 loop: CSVRSNSYEQYF. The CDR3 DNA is TGCAGCGTTAGGAGTAACTCCTACGAGCAGTACTTC.

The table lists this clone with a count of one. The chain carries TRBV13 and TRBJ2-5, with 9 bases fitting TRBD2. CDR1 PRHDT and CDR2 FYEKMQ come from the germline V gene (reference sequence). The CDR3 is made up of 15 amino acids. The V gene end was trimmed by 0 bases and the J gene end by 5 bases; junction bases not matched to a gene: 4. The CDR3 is CASSLGRGGVETQYF. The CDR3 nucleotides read TGTGCCAGCAGCTTAGGGCGGGGGGGCGTGGAGACCCAGTACTTC.

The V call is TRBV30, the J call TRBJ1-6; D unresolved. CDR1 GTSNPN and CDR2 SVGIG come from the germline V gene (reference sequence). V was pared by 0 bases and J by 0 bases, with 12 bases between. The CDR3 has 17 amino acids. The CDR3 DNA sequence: TGTGCCTGGAGTGTATCGTTAGTGAGCTCCTATAATTCACCCCTCCACTTT. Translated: CAWSVSLVSSYNSPLHF.

This CDR3 is CATFRSLGDGYTF. CDR3 in DNA: TGTGCCACATTCCGATCCTTAGGGGATGGCTACACCTTC. The chain uses TRBV6-5 and TRBJ1-2; tentatively, D is TRBD1 (5 bases). The CDR3 loop spans 13 amino acids. The V gene's germline CDR1 is MNHEY and CDR2 SVGAGI. The V end was cut by 10 bases, the J end by 6 bases, with 18 bases between.

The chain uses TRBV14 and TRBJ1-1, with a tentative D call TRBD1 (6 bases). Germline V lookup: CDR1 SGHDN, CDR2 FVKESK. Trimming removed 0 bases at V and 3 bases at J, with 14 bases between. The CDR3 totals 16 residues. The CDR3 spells CASSQEPGGWDTEAFF. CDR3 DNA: TGTGCCAGCAGCCAAGAGCCGGGGGGCTGGGACACTGAAGCTTTCTTT.

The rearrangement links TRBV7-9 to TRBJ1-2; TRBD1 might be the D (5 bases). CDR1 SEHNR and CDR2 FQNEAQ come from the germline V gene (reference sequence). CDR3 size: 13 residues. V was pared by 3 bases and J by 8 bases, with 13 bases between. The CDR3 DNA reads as TGTGCCAGCAGCTTTGACAGTAAGCTGGGCTACACCTTC. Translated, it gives CASSFDSKLGYTF.

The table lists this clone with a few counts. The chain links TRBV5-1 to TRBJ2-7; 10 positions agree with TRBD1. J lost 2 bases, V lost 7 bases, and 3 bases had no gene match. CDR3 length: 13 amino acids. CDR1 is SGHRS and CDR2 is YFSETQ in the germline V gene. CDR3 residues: CASGTGETYEQYF. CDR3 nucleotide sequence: TGCGCCAGCGGGACAGGGGAGACCTACGAGCAGTACTTC.

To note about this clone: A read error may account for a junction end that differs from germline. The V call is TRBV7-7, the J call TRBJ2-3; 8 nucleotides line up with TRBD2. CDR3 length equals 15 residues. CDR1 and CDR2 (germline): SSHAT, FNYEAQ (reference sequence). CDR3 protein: CASSFGGGRTDTQYF. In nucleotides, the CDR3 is TGTGCTAGCAGCTTCGGCGGGGGGCGCACAGATACGCAGTATTTT.

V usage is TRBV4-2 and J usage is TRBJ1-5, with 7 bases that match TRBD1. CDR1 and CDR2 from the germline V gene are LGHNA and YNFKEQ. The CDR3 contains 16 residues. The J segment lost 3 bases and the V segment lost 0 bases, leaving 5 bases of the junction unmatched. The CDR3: CASSQDPGTANQPQHF. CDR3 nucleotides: TGTGCCAGCAGCCAAGATCCCGGGACAGCCAATCAGCCCCAGCATTTT.

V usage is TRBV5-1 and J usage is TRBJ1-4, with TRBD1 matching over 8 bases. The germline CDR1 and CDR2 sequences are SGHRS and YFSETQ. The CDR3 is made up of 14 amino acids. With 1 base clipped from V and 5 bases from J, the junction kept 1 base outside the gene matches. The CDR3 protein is CASSLTGGNEKLFF. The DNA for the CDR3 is TGCGCCAGCAGCTTGACAGGGGGGAATGAAAAACTGTTTTTT.

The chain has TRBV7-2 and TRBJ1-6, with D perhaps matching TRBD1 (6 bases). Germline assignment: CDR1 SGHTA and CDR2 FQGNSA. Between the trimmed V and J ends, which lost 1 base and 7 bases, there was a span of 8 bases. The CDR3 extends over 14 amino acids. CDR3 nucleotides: TGTGCCAGCAGCTTAGACAGGGTGAATTCACCCCTCCACTTT. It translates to CASSLDRVNSPLHF.

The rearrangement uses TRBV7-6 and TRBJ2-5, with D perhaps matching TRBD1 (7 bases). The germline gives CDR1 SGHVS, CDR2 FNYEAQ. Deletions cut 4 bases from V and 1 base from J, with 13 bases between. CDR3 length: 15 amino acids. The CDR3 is CASSSYRGGQETQYF. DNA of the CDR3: TGTGCCAGCAGCTCCTACAGGGGAGGCCAAGAGACCCAGTACTTC.

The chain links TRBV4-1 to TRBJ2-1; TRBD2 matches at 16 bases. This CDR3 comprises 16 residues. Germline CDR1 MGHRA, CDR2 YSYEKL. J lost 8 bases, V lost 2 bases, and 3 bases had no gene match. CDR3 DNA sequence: TGCGCCAGCAGCCAATTCGGGACTAGCGGGGGGGATGAGCAGTTCTTC. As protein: CASSQFGTSGGDEQFF.

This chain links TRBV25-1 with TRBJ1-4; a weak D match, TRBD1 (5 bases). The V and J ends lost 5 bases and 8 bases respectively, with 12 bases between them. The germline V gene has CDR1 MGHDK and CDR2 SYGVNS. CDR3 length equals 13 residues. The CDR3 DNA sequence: TGTGCCAGCAGTCCGGCAGGGCGGGAAAAACTGTTTTTT. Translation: CASSPAGREKLFF.

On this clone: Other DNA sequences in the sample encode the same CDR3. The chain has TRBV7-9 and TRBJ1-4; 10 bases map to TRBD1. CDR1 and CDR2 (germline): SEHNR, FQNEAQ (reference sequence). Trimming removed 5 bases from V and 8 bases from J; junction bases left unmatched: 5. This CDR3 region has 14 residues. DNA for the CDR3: TGTGCCAGCAGCCAGGGACAGGGGCGCGAAAAACTGTTTTTT. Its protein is CASSQGQGREKLFF.

CDR3 sequence (DNA): TGTGCCAGCAGCTTAGACAGGGCTGGAGAGACCCAGTACTTC. It translates to CASSLDRAGETQYF. The chain combines TRBV5-4 with TRBJ2-5; 7 bases line up with TRBD1. This CDR3 spans 14 amino acids. From germline, CDR1 is SGHNT and CDR2 YYREEE (reference sequence). The V gene end was trimmed by 2 bases and the J gene end by 4 bases; junction bases not matched to a gene: 5. The whole variable domain, remainder taken from reference TRBV5-4 and TRBJ2-5, is ETGVTQSPTHLIKTRGQQVTLRCSSQSGHNTVSWYQQALGQGPQFIFQYYREEENGRGNFPPRFSGLQFPNYSSELNVNALELDDSALYLCASSLDRAGETQYFGPGTRLLVL.

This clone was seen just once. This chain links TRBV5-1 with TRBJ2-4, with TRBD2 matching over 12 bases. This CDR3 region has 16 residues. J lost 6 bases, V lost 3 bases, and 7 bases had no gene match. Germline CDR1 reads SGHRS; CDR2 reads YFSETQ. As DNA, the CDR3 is TGCGCCAGCAGCTGGTCTAGCGGGGGGGCTGGAAACATTCAGTACTTC. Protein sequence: CASSWSSGGAGNIQYF.

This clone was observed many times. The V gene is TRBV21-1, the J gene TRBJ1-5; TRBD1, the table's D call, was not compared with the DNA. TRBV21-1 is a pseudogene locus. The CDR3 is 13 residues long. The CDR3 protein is CASSKGGGQPQHF. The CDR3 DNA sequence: TGTGCCAGCAGCAAAGGAGGGGGTCAGCCCCAGCATTTT.

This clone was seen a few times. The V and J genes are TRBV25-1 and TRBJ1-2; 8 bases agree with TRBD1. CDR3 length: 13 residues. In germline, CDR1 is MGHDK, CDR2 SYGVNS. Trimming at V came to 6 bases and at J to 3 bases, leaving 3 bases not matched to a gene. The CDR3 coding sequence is TGTGCCAGCAGCGCGGACAGGGACTATGGCTACACCTTC. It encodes CASSADRDYGYTF.

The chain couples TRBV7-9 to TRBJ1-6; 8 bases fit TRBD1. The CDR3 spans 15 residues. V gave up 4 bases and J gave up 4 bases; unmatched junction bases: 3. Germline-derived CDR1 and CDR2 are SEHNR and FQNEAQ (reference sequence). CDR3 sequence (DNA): TGTGCCAGCAGCTCGGACAGGGCATATAATTCACCCCTCCACTTT. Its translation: CASSSDRAYNSPLHF.

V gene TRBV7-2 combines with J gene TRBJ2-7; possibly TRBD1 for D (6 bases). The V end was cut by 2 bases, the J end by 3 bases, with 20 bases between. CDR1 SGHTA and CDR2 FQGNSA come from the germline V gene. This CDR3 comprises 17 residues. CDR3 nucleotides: TGTGCCAGCAGCTTACCCCTAACAGGGAGAAGGGGCTACGAGCAGTACTTC. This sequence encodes CASSLPLTGRRGYEQYF.